Following are 6 T cell receptor beta chains from one sample sequenced in a study of T cell clonality in common variable immunodeficiency. Study-level results: Reportedly, TCR beta sequences from common variable immunodeficiency showed fewer deletions and N-nucleotide insertions.

Generated by immunoSEQ multiplex PCR, the TCRdb table keeps only in-frame clones and is missing some. This repertoire holds 9,500 to 15,000 clones, and none appear only once. What these receptors recognize is not known. Sequencing was done on a sample of peripheral blood mononuclear cells. These receptors came from a human donor with common variable immunodeficiency.

This clone occurred a few times. The read ends 3 residues early relative to the CDR3; the germline J gene fills the gap. The chain recombines TRBV18 with TRBJ2-3; 8 bases fit TRBD2. Germline V gene data show CDR1 as KGHSH and CDR2 as LQKENI. The CDR3 sequence is 16 residues long. Trimming at V came to 3 bases and at J to 2 bases, leaving 7 bases not matched to a gene. CDR3 sequence: CASSPLTGGITDTQYF. CDR3 DNA (partial): TGTGCCAGCTCACCTTTGACGGGGGGGATCACAGATACG.

As regards this clone: The observed sequence ends 3 residues before the CDR3 terminus, with the missing tail filled in from the germline J gene. The rearrangement links TRBV10-2 to TRBJ2-1; 8 positions agree with TRBD1. The CDR3 length is 13 residues. CDR1 and CDR2 from the germline V gene are WSHSY and SAAADI. The V and J ends lost 9 bases and 7 bases, in that order; junction bases with no gene match: 8. The covered CDR3 bases are TGCGCCAGTACAAGGACAGGGTTTAATGAG. Protein product: CASTRTGFNE. The CDR3, in full, reads CASTRTGFNEQFF.

This clone was counted a few times. Read coverage stops 3 residues before the CDR3 terminus; the germline J gene supplies the remainder. The chain is built from TRBV2 and TRBJ2-5; D is possibly TRBD2 (7 bases). The CDR3 consists of 13 residues. V lost 7 bases, J lost 5 bases, and 14 bases lay in between. Looked up from germline, CDR1 is SNHLY and CDR2 is FYNNEI. The part of the CDR3 DNA that was read is TGTGCCAGCACGAGCAGGGGAGGGGAGACC. Translated: CASTSRGGET. The entire CDR3 protein is CASTSRGGETQYF.

This clone occurred a few times. The read stops 3 residues short of the end of the CDR3; the missing end is completed from the germline J gene. V is TRBV30 and J is TRBJ2-1, with D unclear. Germline V gives CDR1 GTSNPN, CDR2 SVGIG (reference sequence). The CDR3 has 12 amino acids. V lost 4 bases, J lost 9 bases, and 13 bases lay in between. The CDR3 sequence is CAWKRFASEQFF. CDR3 bases read: TGTGCCTGGAAACGGTTCGCGAGTGAG.

This clone was found a few times. The CDR3 extends 3 residues past the end of the read, so its final part is completed from the germline J gene. The rearrangement links TRBV7-6 to TRBJ2-3; no clear D gene. V lost 2 bases and J lost 4, with 7 bases in between. Germline V gene sequence: CDR1 SGHVS, CDR2 FNYEAQ. This CDR3 comprises 13 residues. CDR3 DNA (partial): TGTGCCAGCAGCTTAAATCCAGCAGATACG. Its translation: CASSLNPADT. The whole CDR3 is CASSLNPADTQYF. Complete variable domain (other parts from reference TRBV7-6 and TRBJ2-3): GAGVSQSPRYKVTKRGQDVALRCDPISGHVSLYWYRQALGQGPEFLTYFNYEAQQDKSGLPNDRFSAERPEGSISTLTIQRTEQRDSAMYRCASSLNPADTQYFGPGTRLTVL.

CDR3 sequence: CSATKEETQYF. Partial CDR3 DNA: TGCAGTGCTACCAAGGAAGAGACC. The chain uses TRBV20-1 and TRBJ2-5; D gene uncertain. The CDR3 end lies 3 residues beyond the end of the read and is filled in from the germline J gene. CDR3 length: 11 amino acids. Trimming took off 4 bases at V and 3 bases at J, with 6 bases between the two ends. Per germline, CDR1 DFQATT and CDR2 SNEGSKA (reference sequence).